Below are 25 T cell receptor beta chains sequenced from a single sample in a study of identical twins. TCRdb independently ran MiXCR on the 5' RACE reads; one entry per CDR3 protein. Seen here are approximately 700,000 distinct CDR3 sequences, about 18% observed once, and the top ten hold over 10%. The sample also formed part of further work on T cells expressing NK-cell markers.

The sample comprised PBMCs. The receptors originated from a young woman in good health.

This clonotype has only a few counts. This rearrangement joins TRBV24-1 to TRBJ2-3; tentatively, D is TRBD1 or TRBD2 (5 bases each). CDR1 and CDR2 from the germline V gene are KGHDR and SFDVKD. V was clipped by 4 bases and J by 3 bases, with 13 bases between them. The CDR3 extends over 15 amino acids. This CDR3 is CATSDSGTTTDTQYF. The CDR3 bases are TGTGCCACCAGTGACTCCGGGACCACGACAGATACGCAGTATTTT.

This clonotype was seen ten or more times. The chain uses TRBV12-3 or TRBV12-4 and TRBJ2-2; D gene uncertain. V gave up 1 base and J gave up 4 bases, with 7 bases separating them. This CDR3 spans 14 amino acids. The chain's CDR3 is CASSLEHVTGELFF. The CDR3 DNA reads TGTGCCAGCAGTTTAGAGCATGTCACCGGGGAGCTGTTTTTT.

This clonotype occurred many times. The rearrangement links TRBV7-2 to TRBJ2-2; D remains unclear. The CDR3 is 14 residues long. Trimming removed 1 base from V and 4 bases from J, with 7 bases in between. Germline V gene data show CDR1 as SGHTA and CDR2 as FQGNSA. The CDR3 nucleotides read TGTGCCAGCAGCTTAGTGATCGTCACCGGGGAGCTGTTTTTT. Encoded protein: CASSLVIVTGELFF.

This clonotype was detected many times. CDR3 DNA sequence: TGTGCCACCAGCAGAGATCGGCTAGCGGGGGGGGAGCTGTTTTTT. This sequence encodes CATSRDRLAGGELFF. The chain is built from TRBV15 and TRBJ2-2; 9 bases are a match to TRBD2. After removal of 0 bases from V and 8 bases from J, the junction contained 4 bases not matched to a gene. From germline, CDR1 is LNHNV and CDR2 YYDKDF (reference sequence). The CDR3 has 15 residues.

The chain employs TRBV10-3 and TRBJ2-2, with a possible D match to TRBD1 (5 bases). The length of the CDR3 is 16 residues. Per germline, CDR1 ENHRY and CDR2 SYGVKD. V lost 4 bases and J lost 3, with 15 bases in between. The CDR3 coding sequence is TGTGCCATCAGTGTCCGGGCCAGGGCGGACACCGGGGAGCTGTTTTTT. It encodes CAISVRARADTGELFF.

This clonotype was observed many times. The CDR3 spells CASSFGGSYNEQFF. CDR3 DNA: TGTGCCAGCAGTTTTGGGGGCTCCTACAATGAGCAGTTCTTC. The V gene is TRBV12-3 or TRBV12-4, the J gene TRBJ2-1; possibly TRBD1 or TRBD2 for D (5 bases each). CDR3 length: 14 amino acids. With 3 bases removed from V and 0 bases from J, the gap between germline ends came to 6 bases.

The CDR3 sequence: CAISHTGTGLTSGPYF. The CDR3 DNA follows: TGTGCCATCAGTCATACCGGGACAGGGTTAACTAGCGGACCGTATTTT. The V gene is TRBV10-3, the J gene TRBJ2-3, with a possible D match to TRBD1 (9 bases). There are 16 residues in the CDR3. CDR1 is ENHRY and CDR2 is SYGVKD in the germline V gene. V lost 5 bases and J lost 14, with 29 bases in between.

This clonotype occurred many times. The chain links TRBV12-3 or TRBV12-4 to TRBJ2-2; D call uncertain. The CDR3 loop spans 13 amino acids. With 6 bases removed from V and 0 bases from J, the gap between germline ends came to 5 bases. Here the CDR3 DNA reads TGTGCCAGCAGCCCGGCGAACACCGGGGAGCTGTTTTTT. Amino acids: CASSPANTGELFF.

The V gene is TRBV7-6, the J gene TRBJ2-7; D perhaps matches TRBD1 (6 bases). Germline CDR1 SGHVS, CDR2 FNYEAQ. The V end lost 5 bases, the J end lost 3 bases, and 11 bases lay between the germline ends. The CDR3 totals 13 residues. This chain's CDR3 is CASSELQGYEQYF. Written as DNA, the CDR3 is TGTGCCAGCAGCGAATTACAGGGCTACGAGCAGTACTTC.

This clonotype turned up a few times. The chain has TRBV10-3 and TRBJ1-5; TRBD1 is a possible D gene (6 bases). Trimming removed 7 bases at V and 3 bases at J, with 10 bases between. The germline CDR1 and CDR2 sequences are ENHRY and SYGVKD. CDR3 length: 13 amino acids. This CDR3 is CAINGQFNQPQHF. CDR3 DNA sequence: TGTGCCATCAATGGACAGTTCAATCAGCCCCAGCATTTT.

This sequence joins TRBV10-3 and TRBJ2-7; no firm D call. CDR3 size: 11 residues. V lost 8 bases to trimming and J lost 5 bases, with 10 bases between them. The germline V gene encodes CDR1 ENHRY and CDR2 SYGVKD. CDR3 DNA: TGTGCCATCCAGATATGGAACGAGCAGTACTTC. It is translated as CAIQIWNEQYF.

This clonotype has more than one count but fewer than ten. This chain uses TRBV5-1 with TRBJ2-1; D unclear. The germline V gene encodes CDR1 SGHRS and CDR2 YFSETQ. The CDR3 has 12 amino acids. The V end lost 0 bases, the J end lost 8 bases, and 6 bases lay between the germline ends. Written as DNA, the CDR3 is TGCGCCAGCAGCTTGGTTACCGATGAGCAGTTCTTC. Its translation: CASSLVTDEQFF. Variable domain in full (rest from reference TRBV5-1 and TRBJ2-1): KAGVTQTPRYLIKTRGQQVTLSCSPISGHRSVSWYQQTPGQGLQFLFEYFSETQRNKGNFPGRFSGRQFSNSRSEMNVSTLELGDSALYLCASSLVTDEQFFGPGTRLTVL.

The chain employs TRBV5-1 and TRBJ2-1; D remains ambiguous. CDR1 and CDR2 (germline): SGHRS, YFSETQ. This CDR3 spans 16 amino acids. The germline V and J ends were trimmed by 0 bases and 5 bases, with 15 bases remaining between them. The CDR3 is CASSLAGFGENNEQFF. The DNA for the CDR3 is TGCGCCAGCAGCTTGGCCGGGTTTGGCGAGAACAATGAGCAGTTCTTC.

This clonotype has just one count. Given a much more abundant clone one base away, this may be a read error. The rearrangement joins TRBV20-1 to TRBJ2-1, with D tentatively TRBD2 (5 bases). The germline gives CDR1 DFQATT, CDR2 SNEGSKA (reference sequence). This CDR3 contains 13 residues. The CDR3 sequence is CSAGLGSYYEQFF. The CDR3, as DNA: TGCAGTGCTGGACTGGGTTCCTACTATGAGCAGTTCTTC.

V and J are TRBV27 and TRBJ1-5; unclear D gene. The CDR3 covers 13 residues. Trimming took off 5 bases at V and 5 bases at J, with 10 bases between the two ends. Germline CDR1 reads MNHEY; CDR2 reads SMNVEV (reference sequence). DNA of the CDR3: TGTGCCAGCAGTCCTGGACCCCATCAGCCCCAGCATTTT. Its translation is CASSPGPHQPQHF.

The chain is built from TRBV10-2 and TRBJ2-3, with a tentative D call TRBD2 (6 bases). This CDR3 spans 14 amino acids. Between the trimmed V and J ends, which lost 4 bases and 6 bases, there was a span of 14 bases. Per the germline V gene, CDR1 is WSHSY and CDR2 is SAAADI. The CDR3 DNA reads TGCGCCAGCAGTGTGGCGGGATTGGGGGATACGCAGTATTTT. Protein sequence: CASSVAGLGDTQYF.

V usage is TRBV29-1 and J usage is TRBJ1-3; D unresolved. V lost 7 bases and J 6 bases, leaving 16 bases between the germline ends. CDR3 size: 13 residues. CDR1 and CDR2 (germline): SQVTM, ANQGSEA. CDR3 region: CSADGGTLNTIYF. Written as DNA, the CDR3 is TGCAGCGCGGACGGAGGAACCTTAAACACCATATATTTT.

The chain combines TRBV12-3 or TRBV12-4 with TRBJ2-7; 10 bases fit TRBD2. J was trimmed by 7 bases and V by 1 base; bases with no gene match: 13. The CDR3 runs to 17 residues. The CDR3 DNA is TGTGCCAGCAGTTTAGGATATGAGCGGGGGGGCAGCGGTGAGCAGTACTTC. This sequence encodes CASSLGYERGGSGEQYF.

V and J are TRBV20-1 and TRBJ2-7, with TRBD2 matching over 12 bases. Germline V lookup: CDR1 DFQATT, CDR2 SNEGSKA (reference sequence). V gave up 4 bases and J gave up 0 bases; unmatched junction bases: 4. This CDR3 contains 15 residues. CDR3 in amino acids: CSATATSGSSYEQYF. The DNA for the CDR3 is TGCAGTGCTACAGCGACTAGCGGGAGCTCCTACGAGCAGTACTTC.

In this sample, this clonotype turned up a few times. The V gene is TRBV12-3 or TRBV12-4, the J gene TRBJ2-1; TRBD2 is a possible D gene (6 bases). The V end lost 2 bases, the J end lost 10 bases, and 18 bases lay between the germline ends. The CDR3 is 15 amino acids. The CDR3 region has the DNA TGTGCCAGCAGTTTAATCGGGAGTGGCGTCCGCGAGCAGTTCTTC. Protein product: CASSLIGSGVREQFF.

The chain is built from TRBV9 and TRBJ2-1; D may be TRBD1 or TRBD2 (5 bases each). The V end lost 5 bases, the J end lost 8 bases, and 11 bases lay between the germline ends. The CDR3 loop spans 12 amino acids. Germline CDR1 SGDLS, CDR2 YYNGEE. The CDR3 is CASSEWGYEQFF. The CDR3 region has the DNA TGTGCCAGCAGTGAATGGGGGTATGAGCAGTTCTTC.

This clonotype was found a few times. The chain carries TRBV29-1 and TRBJ1-4, with 9 bases lining up with TRBD1. V lost 7 bases to trimming and J lost 5 bases; unmatched junction nucleotides: 8. Germline V CDR1 and CDR2: SQVTM, ANQGSEA. The CDR3 totals 14 residues. Here the CDR3 reads CSAASGTGNEKLFF. CDR3 sequence (DNA): TGCAGCGCCGCGTCCGGGACAGGGAATGAAAAACTGTTTTTT.

This clonotype showed up just a few times. The chain recombines TRBV12-5 with TRBJ2-3; D not resolved. Germline CDR1 and CDR2: LGHNT and FRNRAP. The CDR3 totals 14 residues. The V end was cut by 7 bases, the J end by 1 base, with 12 bases between. The CDR3 spells CASALGGRTDTQYF. DNA of the CDR3: TGTGCTAGTGCCTTGGGCGGTCGCACAGATACGCAGTATTTT.

This clonotype was observed a few times. This chain links TRBV11-2 with TRBJ2-3; 12 bases are a match to TRBD2. The V segment lost 5 bases and the J segment 2 bases; nucleotides outside the gene matches: 11. Germline lookup yields CDR1 SGHAT and CDR2 FQNNGV. The CDR3 contains 18 residues. CDR3 DNA sequence: TGTGCCAGCAGCGGAGGAGCTAGCGGGAGGGAAATCACAGATACGCAGTATTTT. Translated: CASSGGASGREITDTQYF.

The chain has TRBV7-9 and TRBJ2-5; 9 positions agree with TRBD2. Germline trimming cut 4 bases from V and 4 bases from J; bases unmatched to any gene: 7. The germline V gene encodes CDR1 SEHNR and CDR2 FQNEAQ (reference sequence). This CDR3 contains 15 residues. Here the CDR3 reads CASSSGTSFRETQYF. In nucleotides, the CDR3 is TGTGCCAGCAGCTCCGGGACTAGCTTTCGAGAGACCCAGTACTTC.